This is a list of T cell receptor beta chains from one sample in a study of OX40 agonist ivuxolimab in advanced cancers. Libraries were prepared by immunoSEQ multiplex PCR; TCRdb keeps only in-frame clonotypes and omits some of them. The profile shows about 60,000 clones, roughly 85% of them singletons. The sample was CD4+ or CD8+ T cells sorted from blood, taken in a trial of the OX40 agonist ivuxolimab. All receptors derive from an adult with an advanced solid tumor such as melanoma, head and neck, liver or kidney cancer. CDR3s leave out the opening cysteine and the closing phenylalanine or tryptophan.

V	J	CDR3
TRBV9	TRBJ1-2	ASSAPGTGGSYT
TRBV18	TRBJ1-5	ASSPTRGGNQPQH
TRBV5-1	TRBJ2-7	ASSLDGAGGLWEQY
TRBV27	TRBJ2-5	ASNLLAGVGEQY
TRBV6-6	TRBJ2-2	ASRGRVTGELF
TRBV19	TRBJ1-6	ASSSRDILDNSPLH
TRBV5-1	TRBJ1-2	ASSLANGGGTNYGYT
TRBV7-9	TRBJ2-6	ASSSSGTGISGANVLT
TRBV7-9	TRBJ2-1	ASSLVGGRGGEQF
TRBV5-4	TRBJ2-5	ASHRRDRGLETQY
TRBV10-2	-	ASSHQTLGGYEQY
TRBV15	TRBJ2-1	ATSTGQASYNEQF
TRBV7-7	TRBJ2-7	ASSPPGAYEQY
TRBV6-1	TRBJ2-4	ASSEVGGIQVIQY
TRBV11-2	TRBJ1-4	ASSLDRQGTNEKLF
TRBV4-1	TRBJ1-1	ASSQEAEKGSEAF
TRBV5-1	TRBJ2-2	ASSLGTGGNTGELF
TRBV7-2	TRBJ2-3	ASSSRDGHTDTQY
TRBV2	TRBJ1-5	ASSFRGDQPQH
TRBV9	TRBJ1-1	ASSVAGGQGKAF
TRBV25-1	TRBJ2-7	ASSDPAAAYEQY
TRBV7-9	TRBJ1-6	ASSLGTGNSPLH
TRBV29-1	TRBJ2-5	SVSPTGEETQY
TRBV30	TRBJ1-2	AWSQPGGALGYT
TRBV14	TRBJ2-2	ASSQTLNTGELF
TRBV2	TRBJ2-1	ASSEAGRDNEQF
TRBV2	TRBJ2-7	ASRSGGDYEQY
TRBV7-2	TRBJ1-6	ASSRVGRGLRSPLH
TRBV6-5	TRBJ2-5	ASTPSGRETQY
TRBV27	TRBJ2-7	ASSTRADRLYEQY
TRBV7-9	TRBJ1-4	ASSLGGRIDEKLF
TRBV11-2	TRBJ2-2	ASSLDLGRTGELF
TRBV10-3	TRBJ1-1	AISESPGTTEAF
TRBV6-1	TRBJ1-4	ASRITGANEKLF
TRBV5-1	TRBJ2-7	ASSLEGQGDEQY
TRBV13	TRBJ2-7	ASSPELAGPYEQY
TRBV19	TRBJ1-5	AGGGSNQPQH
TRBV6-1	TRBJ2-1	ASSEGGKPDNEQF
TRBV6-5	TRBJ2-6	ASTYGRGANVLT
TRBV7-6	TRBJ1-4	ASSSRGLRDEKLF
TRBV5-4	TRBJ2-7	ASSLMGGHSYEQY
TRBV19	TRBJ1-2	ASSNPKQGLDGYT
TRBV28	TRBJ1-1	ASSPGQGLGGAF
TRBV2	TRBJ1-5	ASSELGYSNQPQH
TRBV7-8	TRBJ2-7	ASSLGTSGREYTYEQY
TRBV6-5	TRBJ2-3	ASSPFPSSTDTQY
TRBV6-6	TRBJ1-2	ASSRGGANYGYT
TRBV7-2	TRBJ2-1	ASSLASGSVNEQF
TRBV2	TRBJ2-5	ASTREAGLAQETQY
TRBV6-4	TRBJ2-7	ASSDSGRFINERY
TRBV27	TRBJ2-7	ASSLGRELEQY
TRBV11-2	TRBJ2-5	ASSYAGSQETQY
TRBV11-2	TRBJ1-6	ASSLDRVNSPLH
TRBV29-1	TRBJ2-4	SVAGREGENIQY
TRBV5-1	TRBJ2-3	ASSNPEQDTQY
TRBV2	TRBJ2-1	ASSEYADLMAPSSYNEQF